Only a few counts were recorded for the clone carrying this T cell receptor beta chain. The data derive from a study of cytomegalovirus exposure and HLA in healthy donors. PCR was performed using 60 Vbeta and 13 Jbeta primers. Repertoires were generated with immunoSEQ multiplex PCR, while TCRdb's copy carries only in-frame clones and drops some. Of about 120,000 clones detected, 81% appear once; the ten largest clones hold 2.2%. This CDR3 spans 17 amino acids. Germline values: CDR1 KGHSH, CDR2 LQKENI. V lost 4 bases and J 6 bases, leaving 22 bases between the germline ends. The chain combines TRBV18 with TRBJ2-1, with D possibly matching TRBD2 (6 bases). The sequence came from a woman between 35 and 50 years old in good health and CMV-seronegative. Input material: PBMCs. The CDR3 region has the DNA TGTGCCAGCTCACAAACCCTAAGCGGGCCAGTGGGCAATGAGCAGTTCTTC. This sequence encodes CASSQTLSGPVGNEQFF.